The clone carrying this T cell receptor (beta chain) was recorded at least ten times. The antigen remains undetermined. Fresh 10 ml peripheral blood yielded PBMCs. The sample is drawn from a study of T cells in Graves' hyperthyroidism and ophthalmopathy. On the study more broadly: At the time of initial diagnosis and before any treatment, peripheral blood was collected.

Germline V gene data show CDR1 as DFQATT and CDR2 as SNEGSKA (reference sequence). Deletions cut 0 bases from V and 3 bases from J, with 5 bases between. This CDR3 comprises 13 residues. What was amplified from RNA transcripts were TCR beta CDR3 regions. HTBI primers drove first-round RT-PCR of the TCR CDR3. TCRdb redid the calling of the multiplex PCR reads with MiXCR, one entry per CDR3 protein. This sample has about 640,000 distinct CDR3 sequences, with roughly 20% found just once. General observations from the study: Most thyroid clonotypes expanded above 0.001 appeared in blood too.

The source of this sequence is a man younger than 40 with Graves' ophthalmopathy. Source material: blood. The V and J genes are TRBV20-1 and TRBJ2-2, with D hard to call. The CDR3 region is CSARDVDTGELFF. CDR3 sequence (DNA): TGCAGTGCTAGAGATGTAGACACCGGGGAGCTGTTTTTT.